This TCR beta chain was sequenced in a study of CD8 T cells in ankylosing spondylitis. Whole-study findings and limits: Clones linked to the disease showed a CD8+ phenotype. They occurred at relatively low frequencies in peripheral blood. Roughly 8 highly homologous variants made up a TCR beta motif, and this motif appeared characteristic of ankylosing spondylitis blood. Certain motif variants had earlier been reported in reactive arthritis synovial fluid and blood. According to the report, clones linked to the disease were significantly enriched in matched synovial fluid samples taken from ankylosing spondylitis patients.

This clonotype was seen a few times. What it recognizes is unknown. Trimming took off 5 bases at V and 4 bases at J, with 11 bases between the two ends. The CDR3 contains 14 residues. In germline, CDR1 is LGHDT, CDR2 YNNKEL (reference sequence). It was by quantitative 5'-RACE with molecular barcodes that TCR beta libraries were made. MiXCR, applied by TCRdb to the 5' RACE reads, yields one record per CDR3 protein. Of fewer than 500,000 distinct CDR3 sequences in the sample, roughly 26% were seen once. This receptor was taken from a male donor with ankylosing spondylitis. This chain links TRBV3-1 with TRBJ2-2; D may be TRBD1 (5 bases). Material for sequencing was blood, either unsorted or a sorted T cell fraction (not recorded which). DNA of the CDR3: TGTGCCAGCAGCGGGGCAGGGTTCACCGGGGAGCTGTTTTTT. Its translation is CASSGAGFTGELFF.